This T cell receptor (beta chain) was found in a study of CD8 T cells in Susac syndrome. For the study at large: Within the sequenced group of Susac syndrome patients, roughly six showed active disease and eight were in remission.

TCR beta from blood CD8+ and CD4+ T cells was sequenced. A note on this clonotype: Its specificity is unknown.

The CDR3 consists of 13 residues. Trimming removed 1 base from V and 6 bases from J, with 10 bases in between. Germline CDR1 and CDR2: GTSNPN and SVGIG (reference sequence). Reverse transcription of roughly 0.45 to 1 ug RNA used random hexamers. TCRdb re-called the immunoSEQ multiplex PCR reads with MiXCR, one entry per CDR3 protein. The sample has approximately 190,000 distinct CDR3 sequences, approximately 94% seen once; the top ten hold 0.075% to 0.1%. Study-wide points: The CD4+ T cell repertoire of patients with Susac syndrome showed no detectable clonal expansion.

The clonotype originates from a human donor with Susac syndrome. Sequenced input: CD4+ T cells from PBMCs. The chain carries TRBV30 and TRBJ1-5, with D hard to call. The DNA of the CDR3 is TGTGCCTGGAGTGGGGAGGTTGGTCAGCCCCAGCATTTT. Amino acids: CAWSGEVGQPQHF.